The next 4 T cell receptor beta chains were all read from a single sample in a study of long-term antiretroviral therapy in people with HIV. A v3.0 immunoSEQ assay was performed at survey level. Using immunoSEQ multiplex PCR, the repertoire was profiled, and TCRdb retains in-frame clones only, with some absent. Among approximately 15,000 clones, around 82% were seen once, and the ten largest hold 4% to 5.5%. The sample here was unsorted PBMCs, taken 0.1 years before starting antiretroviral therapy. The receptors come from a man younger than 30 with HIV.

This clone appeared a few times. Distinct nucleotide sequences in the sample also encode this CDR3. This chain joins TRBV5-5 and TRBJ2-1; perhaps D is TRBD1 or TRBD2 (5 bases each). The germline V gene has CDR1 SGHKS and CDR2 YYEKEE (reference sequence). CDR3 size: 13 residues. V dropped 3 bases and J dropped 5 bases, with 9 bases sitting between them. The chain's CDR3 is CASSWGPDNEQFF. Here the CDR3 DNA reads TGTGCCAGCAGCTGGGGACCAGACAATGAGCAGTTCTTC.

The rearrangement links TRBV4-2 to TRBJ1-4; TRBD1 might be the D (5 bases). V was trimmed by 5 bases and J by 0 bases, leaving 13 bases between them. CDR3 length: 16 amino acids. From germline, CDR1 is LGHNA and CDR2 YNFKEQ. In nucleotides, the CDR3 is TGTGCCAGCAGCTCCTCGCCGACAGCAACTAATGAAAAACTGTTTTTT. It codes for CASSSSPTATNEKLFF.

V and J are TRBV18 and TRBJ1-1; D is unclear. Germline CDR1 and CDR2: KGHSH and LQKENI. This CDR3 is built from 11 residues. V lost 3 bases and J 5 bases, leaving 4 bases between the germline ends. The CDR3 DNA follows: TGTGCCAGCTCACCCGAGACTGAAGCTTTCTTT. Its translation is CASSPETEAFF.

V gene TRBV4-3 combines with J gene TRBJ2-2; D might be TRBD1 (5 bases). Between the trimmed V and J ends, which lost 3 bases and 9 bases, there was a span of 8 bases. From germline, CDR1 is LGHNA and CDR2 YSLEER. The CDR3 runs 12 residues. The CDR3 DNA follows: TGCGCCAGCAGCCAGCCAGGGAGGGAGCTGTTTTTT. It specifies CASSQPGRELFF.